This entry lists 20 T cell receptor beta chains sequenced from one sample in a study of blood T cell repertoires in COVID-19. The protocol was immunoSEQ multiplex PCR, while the TCRdb copy is restricted to in-frame clones and leaves out a portion. The data contain approximately 210,000 clones, under 90% of them seen just once; the ten biggest clones take up roughly 20%. Material for sequencing was peripheral blood. The receptors come from a human donor in a cohort sampled during active COVID-19.

The chain has TRBV2 and TRBJ2-7, with D possibly being TRBD1 (5 bases). Trimming removed 4 bases at V and 5 bases at J, with 9 bases between. Germline assignment: CDR1 SNHLY and CDR2 FYNNEI. CDR3 size: 12 residues. This CDR3 reads CASSVGPNEQYV. The CDR3, as DNA: TGTGCCAGCAGTGTGGGGCCGAACGAGCAGTACGTC.

This clone was observed a single time. The chain combines TRBV5-1 with TRBJ1-5, with D tentatively TRBD1 (5 bases). Germline lookup yields CDR1 SGHRS and CDR2 YFSETQ. The CDR3 consists of 14 residues. V dropped 0 bases and J dropped 7 bases, with 11 bases sitting between them. DNA of the CDR3: TGCGCCAGCAGCTTGGGGCAGGGAGGACAGCCCCAGCATTTT. It is translated as CASSLGQGGQPQHF. Based on the CDR3 plus reference TRBV5-1 and TRBJ1-5, the full variable domain is KAGVTQTPRYLIKTRGQQVTLSCSPISGHRSVSWYQQTPGQGLQFLFEYFSETQRNKGNFPGRFSGRQFSNSRSEMNVSTLELGDSALYLCASSLGQGGQPQHFGDGTRLSIL.

The chain uses TRBV4-1 and TRBJ1-3, with D hard to call. The CDR3 spans 15 residues. Deletions cut 0 bases from V and 0 bases from J, with 6 bases between. Germline V gives CDR1 MGHRA, CDR2 YSYEKL. DNA of the CDR3: TGCGCCAGCAGCCAAGATTTCCGCTCTGGAAACACCATATATTTT. This encodes CASSQDFRSGNTIYF.

This clone has a handful of counts. The chain is built from TRBV11-2 and TRBJ1-6, with D possibly TRBD1 on 5 matching bases. The germline CDR1 and CDR2 sequences are SGHAT and FQNNGV. CDR3 length equals 15 residues. Trimming shortened V by 6 bases and J by 5 bases, and 14 bases separated the two germline ends. CDR3 nucleotides: TGTGCCAGCAGTTTCTCGACGGGGGATAATTCACCCCTCCACTTT. Protein product: CASSFSTGDNSPLHF.

This chain connects TRBV2 to TRBJ1-5, with TRBD1 matching over 9 bases. Germline trimming cut 5 bases from V and 1 base from J; bases unmatched to any gene: 9. CDR1 and CDR2 from the germline V gene are SNHLY and FYNNEI. The CDR3 is 17 residues long. Here the CDR3 DNA reads TGTGCCAGCAGTCAGACAGGGGGGTATGGGAGCAATCAGCCCCAGCATTTT. It codes for CASSQTGGYGSNQPQHF.

This chain joins TRBV27 and TRBJ2-7, with D possibly matching TRBD1 (6 bases). This CDR3 contains 14 residues. Trimming shortened V by 5 bases and J by 1 base, and 12 bases separated the two germline ends. From germline, CDR1 is MNHEY and CDR2 SMNVEV (reference sequence). CDR3 in DNA: TGTGCCAGCAGTCGACAGGCTATTTCCTACGAGCAGTACTTC. It translates to CASSRQAISYEQYF.

The gene calls are TRBV19 and TRBJ1-2, with D possibly being TRBD1 (5 bases). Trimming pared 8 bases from V and 7 bases from J, leaving 14 bases between. The CDR3 is 12 residues long. CDR1 LNHDA and CDR2 SQIVND come from the germline V gene (reference sequence). The chain's CDR3 is CASATASGGYTF. The CDR3 DNA reads as TGTGCCAGTGCGACAGCGTCGGGTGGCTACACCTTC.

The chain combines TRBV28 with TRBJ2-7; a weak D match, TRBD1 (6 bases). V lost 10 bases, J lost 6 bases, and 13 bases lay in between. The CDR3 is 11 amino acids. The germline CDR1 and CDR2 sequences are MDHEN and SYDVKM. As DNA, the CDR3 is TGTGCCACCGTGGACAGCCCCGAGCAGTACTTC. It encodes CATVDSPEQYF.

This rearrangement joins TRBV3-1 (or the pseudogene TRBV3-2) to TRBJ1-2; the match to TRBD1 covers 8 bases. The CDR3 spans 15 residues. V shed 1 base and J 6 bases; nucleotides not matched to a gene: 7. The germline gives CDR1 LGHDT, CDR2 YNNKEL (reference sequence). CDR3 in amino acids: CASSQVRGPGNGYTF. The CDR3 DNA sequence: TGTGCCAGCAGCCAAGTCAGGGGGCCCGGGAATGGCTACACCTTC.

This clone was picked up one time. The V call is TRBV2, the J call TRBJ1-2; D is unclear. CDR1 and CDR2 (germline): SNHLY, FYNNEI. This CDR3 has 13 amino acids. V lost 4 bases to trimming and J lost 6 bases, with 12 bases between them. CDR3 nucleotide sequence: TGTGCCAGCAGTGGGGCAGGAGGTAATGGCTACACCTTC. Translation: CASSGAGGNGYTF.

This sequence joins TRBV6-5 and TRBJ1-1, with 8 bases lining up with TRBD1. Per the germline V gene, CDR1 is MNHEY and CDR2 is SVGAGI. This CDR3 has 13 residues. The ends lost 6 bases at V and 8 bases at J; junction bases unmatched: 8. CDR3 protein: CASRLGQGTEAFF. CDR3 in DNA: TGTGCCAGCAGGCTTGGACAGGGCACCGAAGCTTTCTTT.

This clone has only a few counts. In DNA, the CDR3 is TGTGCCAGCAGCCCTACTAGCGGGAGTTGGGAGCAGTACTTC. Translating gives CASSPTSGSWEQYF. This chain uses TRBV14 with TRBJ2-7, with 11 nucleotides matching TRBD2. Germline values: CDR1 SGHDN, CDR2 FVKESK. The CDR3 contains 14 residues. J lost 7 bases, V lost 4 bases, and 6 bases had no gene match.

Of note for this clone: Distinct nucleotide sequences in the sample also encode this CDR3. The V call is TRBV5-1, the J call TRBJ2-5; D is possibly TRBD1 (6 bases). The V and J ends lost 0 bases and 1 base respectively, with 10 bases between them. The CDR3 consists of 15 residues. Per the germline V gene, CDR1 is SGHRS and CDR2 is YFSETQ. The CDR3 nucleotides read TGCGCCAGCAGCTTGGCTGGGGGCAGCCAAGAGACCCAGTACTTC. This encodes CASSLAGGSQETQYF.

This clone was observed a single time. The rearrangement joins TRBV4-2 to TRBJ1-1; TRBD1 matches 7 bases. The CDR3 covers 15 residues. V lost 0 bases, J lost 5 bases, and 6 bases stayed unmatched. Per the germline V gene, CDR1 is LGHNA and CDR2 is YNFKEQ. This chain's CDR3 is CASSQEKGAHTEAFF. The CDR3 region has the DNA TGTGCCAGCAGCCAAGAGAAGGGGGCGCATACTGAAGCTTTCTTT.

The rearrangement uses TRBV7-2 and TRBJ1-2, with D hard to call. The CDR3 spans 12 residues. Germline V CDR1 and CDR2: SGHTA, FQGNSA. V was clipped by 4 bases and J by 2 bases, with 5 bases between them. The DNA for the CDR3 is TGTGCCAGCAGCTCCGAGAACTATGGCTACACCTTC. Its translation: CASSSENYGYTF.

The chain links TRBV29-1 to TRBJ2-1, with 11 bases matching TRBD2. The V gene end was trimmed by 4 bases and the J gene end by 8 bases; junction bases not matched to a gene: 4. Per the germline V gene, CDR1 is SQVTM and CDR2 is ANQGSEA. There are 13 residues in the CDR3. The CDR3 region is CSVGNSGGDEQFF. In DNA form, the CDR3 reads TGCAGCGTTGGAAATAGCGGGGGGGATGAGCAGTTCTTC.

The chain joins TRBV21-1 to TRBJ2-7; TRBD1, the D gene given by the table, was not confirmed from the DNA. TRBV21-1 is a pseudogene segment. This CDR3 comprises 14 residues. The CDR3 sequence: CASSNRQGDYEQYF. CDR3 nucleotide sequence: TGTGCCAGCAGCAACCGACAGGGGGACTACGAGCAGTACTTC.

This clone came up a few times. Other DNA sequences within the sample encode an identical CDR3. This chain uses TRBV24-1 with TRBJ1-2; unclear D gene. Between the trimmed V and J ends, which lost 4 bases and 2 bases, there was a span of 7 bases. CDR3 length: 13 amino acids. Germline values: CDR1 KGHDR, CDR2 SFDVKD. CDR3 sequence reads: CATSDPVNYGYTF. In DNA, the CDR3 is TGTGCCACCAGTGACCCGGTAAACTATGGCTACACCTTC.

This clone has only a few counts. This rearrangement joins TRBV6-5 to TRBJ1-1; D perhaps matches TRBD1 (5 bases). This CDR3 has 13 amino acids. Germline CDR1 is MNHEY and CDR2 is SVGAGI. The germline V and J ends were trimmed by 4 bases and 3 bases, with 9 bases remaining between them. In nucleotides, the CDR3 is TGTGCCAGCAGTTTGGAAGGGGACACTGAAGCTTTCTTT. It is translated as CASSLEGDTEAFF.

This chain links TRBV3-1 (or the pseudogene TRBV3-2) with TRBJ2-1; 12 bases fit TRBD1. The J segment lost 9 bases and the V segment lost 4 bases, leaving 7 bases of the junction unmatched. Germline V lookup: CDR1 LGHDT, CDR2 YNNKEL (reference sequence). CDR3 length: 15 amino acids. CDR3 protein: CASSRLGTGGVEQFF. Written as DNA, the CDR3 is TGTGCCAGCAGCCGACTAGGGACAGGGGGCGTTGAGCAGTTCTTC.